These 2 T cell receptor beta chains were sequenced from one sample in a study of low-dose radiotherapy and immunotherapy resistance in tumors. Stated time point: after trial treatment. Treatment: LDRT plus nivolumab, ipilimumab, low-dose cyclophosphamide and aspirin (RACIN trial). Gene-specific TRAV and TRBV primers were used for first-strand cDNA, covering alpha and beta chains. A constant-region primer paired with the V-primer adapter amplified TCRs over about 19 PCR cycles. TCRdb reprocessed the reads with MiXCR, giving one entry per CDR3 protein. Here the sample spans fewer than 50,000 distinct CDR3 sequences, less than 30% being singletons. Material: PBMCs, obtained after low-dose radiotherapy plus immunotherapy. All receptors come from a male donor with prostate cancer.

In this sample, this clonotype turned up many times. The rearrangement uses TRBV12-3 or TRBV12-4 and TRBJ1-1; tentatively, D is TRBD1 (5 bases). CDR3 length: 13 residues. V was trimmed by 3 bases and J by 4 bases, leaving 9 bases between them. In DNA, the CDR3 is TGTGCCAGCAGTTTTTTGGGGGGCACTGAAGCTTTCTTT. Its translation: CASSFLGGTEAFF.

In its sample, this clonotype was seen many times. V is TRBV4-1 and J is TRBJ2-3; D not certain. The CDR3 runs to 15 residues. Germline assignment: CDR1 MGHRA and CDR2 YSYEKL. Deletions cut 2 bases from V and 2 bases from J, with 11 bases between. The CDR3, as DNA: TGCGCCAGCAGCCAACAGCGAACAGACACAGATACGCAGTATTTT. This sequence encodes CASSQQRTDTDTQYF.